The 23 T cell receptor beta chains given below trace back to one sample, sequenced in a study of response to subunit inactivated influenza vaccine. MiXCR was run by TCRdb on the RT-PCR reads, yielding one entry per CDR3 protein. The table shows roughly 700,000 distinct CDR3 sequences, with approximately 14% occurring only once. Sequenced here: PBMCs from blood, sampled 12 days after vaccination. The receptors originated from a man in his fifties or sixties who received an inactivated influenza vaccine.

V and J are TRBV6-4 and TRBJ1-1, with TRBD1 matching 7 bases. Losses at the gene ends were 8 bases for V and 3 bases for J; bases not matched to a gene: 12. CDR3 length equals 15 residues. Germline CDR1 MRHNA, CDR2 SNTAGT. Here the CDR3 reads CASPTKQGSDTEAFF. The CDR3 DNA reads TGTGCCAGCCCTACTAAACAGGGGTCTGACACTGAAGCTTTCTTT.

CDR3 bases: TGCGCCAGCGCCCCTCGGCTACCCCCGGATACGCAGTATTTT. Amino acids: CASAPRLPPDTQYF. The chain uses TRBV4-3 and TRBJ2-3, with D unclear. Trimming removed 8 bases at V and 6 bases at J, with 18 bases between. This CDR3 contains 14 residues. Germline CDR1 is LGHNA and CDR2 is YSLEER.

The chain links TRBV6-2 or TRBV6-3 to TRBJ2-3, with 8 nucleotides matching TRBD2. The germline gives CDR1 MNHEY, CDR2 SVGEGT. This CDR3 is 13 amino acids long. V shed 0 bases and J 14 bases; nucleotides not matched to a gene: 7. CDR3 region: CASSYSKGLASYF. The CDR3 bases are TGTGCCAGCAGTTACTCGAAAGGACTAGCTTCGTATTTT.

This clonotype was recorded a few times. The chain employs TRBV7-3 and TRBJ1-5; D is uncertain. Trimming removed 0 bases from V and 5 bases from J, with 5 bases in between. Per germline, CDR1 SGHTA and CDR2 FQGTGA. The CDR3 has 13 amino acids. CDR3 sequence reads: CASSLTVDQPQHF. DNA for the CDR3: TGTGCCAGCAGCTTAACGGTAGATCAGCCCCAGCATTTT.

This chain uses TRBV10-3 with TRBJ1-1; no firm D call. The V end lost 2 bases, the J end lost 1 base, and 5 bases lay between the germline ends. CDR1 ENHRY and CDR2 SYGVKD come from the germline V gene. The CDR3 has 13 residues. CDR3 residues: CAISEAGNTEAFF. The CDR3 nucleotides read TGTGCCATCAGTGAGGCAGGGAACACTGAAGCTTTCTTT.

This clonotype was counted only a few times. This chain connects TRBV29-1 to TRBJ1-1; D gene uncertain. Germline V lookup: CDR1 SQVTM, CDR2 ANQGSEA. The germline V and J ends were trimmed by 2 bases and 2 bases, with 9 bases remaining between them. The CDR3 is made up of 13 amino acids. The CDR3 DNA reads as TGCAGCGTTGAATTGGGGTCTAACACTGAAGCTTTCTTT. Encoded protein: CSVELGSNTEAFF.

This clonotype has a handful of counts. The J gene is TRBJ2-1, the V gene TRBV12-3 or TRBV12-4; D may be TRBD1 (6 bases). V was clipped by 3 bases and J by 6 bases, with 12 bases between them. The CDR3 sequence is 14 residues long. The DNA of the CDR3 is TGTGCCAGCAGTTTTCTGGGCAGGGGCAATGAGCAGTTCTTC. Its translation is CASSFLGRGNEQFF.

The CDR3 loop reads CASSLTRTANSGANVLTF. The CDR3 DNA reads TGTGCCAGCAGCTTAACTAGGACAGCAAACTCTGGGGCCAACGTCCTGACTTTC. V usage is TRBV11-1 and J usage is TRBJ2-6; D is possibly TRBD1 (6 bases). CDR3 size: 18 residues. Germline assignment: CDR1 SGHAT and CDR2 FQDESV (reference sequence). Trimming removed 2 bases from V and 0 bases from J, with 14 bases in between.

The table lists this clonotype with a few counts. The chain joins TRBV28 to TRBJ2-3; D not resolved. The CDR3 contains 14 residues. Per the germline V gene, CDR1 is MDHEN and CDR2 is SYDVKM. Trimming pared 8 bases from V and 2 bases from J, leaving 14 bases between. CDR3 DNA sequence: TGTGCCAGCCGACTTCTAACCCACACAGATACGCAGTATTTT. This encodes CASRLLTHTDTQYF.

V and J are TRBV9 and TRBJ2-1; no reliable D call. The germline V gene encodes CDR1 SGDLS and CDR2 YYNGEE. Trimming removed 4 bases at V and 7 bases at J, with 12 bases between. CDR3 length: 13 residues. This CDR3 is CASSPNSMNEQFF. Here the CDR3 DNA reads TGTGCCAGCAGCCCTAACTCCATGAATGAGCAGTTCTTC.

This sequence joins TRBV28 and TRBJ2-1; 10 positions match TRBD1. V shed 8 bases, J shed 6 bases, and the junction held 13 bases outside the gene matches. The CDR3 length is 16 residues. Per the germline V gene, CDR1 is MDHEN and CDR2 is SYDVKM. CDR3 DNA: TGTGCCAGCGAGGGACAGGGGATTGCCCGATTCAATGAGCAGTTCTTC. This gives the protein CASEGQGIARFNEQFF.

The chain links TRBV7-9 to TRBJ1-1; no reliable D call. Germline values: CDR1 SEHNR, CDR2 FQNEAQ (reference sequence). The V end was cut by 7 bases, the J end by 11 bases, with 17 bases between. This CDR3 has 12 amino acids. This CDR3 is CASTRAGVRAFF. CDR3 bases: TGTGCCAGCACCAGAGCGGGAGTGAGGGCTTTCTTT. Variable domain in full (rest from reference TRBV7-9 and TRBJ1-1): DTGVSQNPRHKITKRGQNVTFRCDPISEHNRLYWYRQTLGQGPEFLTYFQNEAQLEKSRLLSDRFSAERPKGSFSTLEIQRTEQGDSAMYLCASTRAGVRAFFGQGTRLTVV.

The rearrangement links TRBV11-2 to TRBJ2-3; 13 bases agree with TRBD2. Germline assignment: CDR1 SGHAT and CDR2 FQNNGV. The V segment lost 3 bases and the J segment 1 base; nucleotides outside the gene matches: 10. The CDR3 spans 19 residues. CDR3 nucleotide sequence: TGTGCCAGCAGCTTCCGGACTAGCGGGAGTGGAGCGCGCACAGATACGCAGTATTTT. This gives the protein CASSFRTSGSGARTDTQYF.

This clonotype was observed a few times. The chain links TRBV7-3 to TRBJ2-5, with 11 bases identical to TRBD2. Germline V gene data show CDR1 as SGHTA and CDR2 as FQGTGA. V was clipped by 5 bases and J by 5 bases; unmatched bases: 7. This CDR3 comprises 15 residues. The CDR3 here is CASSPVAGGLETQYF. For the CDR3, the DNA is TGTGCCAGCAGCCCCGTAGCGGGAGGGCTGGAGACCCAGTACTTC.

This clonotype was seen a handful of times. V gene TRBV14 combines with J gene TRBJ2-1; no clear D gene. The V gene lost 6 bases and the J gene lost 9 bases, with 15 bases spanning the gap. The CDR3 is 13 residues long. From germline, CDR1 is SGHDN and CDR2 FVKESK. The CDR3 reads CASSTELRLEQFF. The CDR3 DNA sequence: TGTGCCAGCAGTACGGAACTGAGGCTTGAGCAGTTCTTC.

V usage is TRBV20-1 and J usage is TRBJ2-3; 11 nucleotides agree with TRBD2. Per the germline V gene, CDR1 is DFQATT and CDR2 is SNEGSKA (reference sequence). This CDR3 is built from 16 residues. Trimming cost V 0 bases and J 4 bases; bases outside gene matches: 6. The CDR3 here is CSARDSGRAKADTQYF. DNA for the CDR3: TGCAGTGCTAGAGATAGCGGGAGGGCCAAAGCAGATACGCAGTATTTT.

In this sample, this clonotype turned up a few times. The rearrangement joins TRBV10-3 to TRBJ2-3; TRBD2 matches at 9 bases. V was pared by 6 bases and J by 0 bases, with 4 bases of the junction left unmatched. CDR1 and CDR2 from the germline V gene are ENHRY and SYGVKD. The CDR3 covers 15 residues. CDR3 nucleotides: TGTGCCATCAGGGAGACTAGCGGAAGCACAGATACGCAGTATTTT. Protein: CAIRETSGSTDTQYF.

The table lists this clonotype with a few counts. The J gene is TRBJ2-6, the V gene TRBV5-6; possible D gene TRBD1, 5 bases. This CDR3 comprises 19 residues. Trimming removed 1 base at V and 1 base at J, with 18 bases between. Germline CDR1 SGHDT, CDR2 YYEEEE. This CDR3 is CASSLIYGHSGSGANVLTF. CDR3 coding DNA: TGTGCCAGCAGCTTGATATACGGACACTCAGGGTCTGGGGCCAACGTCCTGACTTTC.

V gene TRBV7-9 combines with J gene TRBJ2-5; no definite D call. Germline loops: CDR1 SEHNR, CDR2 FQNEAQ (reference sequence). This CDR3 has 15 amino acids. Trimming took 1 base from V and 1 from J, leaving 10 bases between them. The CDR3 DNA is TGTGCCAGCAGCTTAGGACGGACGGGCCAAGAGACCCAGTACTTC. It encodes CASSLGRTGQETQYF.

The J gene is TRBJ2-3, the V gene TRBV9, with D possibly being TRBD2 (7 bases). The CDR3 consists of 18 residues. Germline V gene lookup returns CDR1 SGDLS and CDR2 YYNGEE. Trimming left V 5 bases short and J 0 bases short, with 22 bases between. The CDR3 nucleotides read TGTGCCAGCAGTCGCGGGAGTAGGGGGGGATCTAGCACAGATACGCAGTATTTT. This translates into CASSRGSRGGSSTDTQYF.

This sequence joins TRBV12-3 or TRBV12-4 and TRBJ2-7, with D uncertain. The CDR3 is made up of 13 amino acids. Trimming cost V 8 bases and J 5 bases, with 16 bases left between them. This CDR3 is CASASTLSHEQYF. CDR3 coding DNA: TGTGCCAGCGCTTCCACACTCTCTCACGAGCAGTACTTC.

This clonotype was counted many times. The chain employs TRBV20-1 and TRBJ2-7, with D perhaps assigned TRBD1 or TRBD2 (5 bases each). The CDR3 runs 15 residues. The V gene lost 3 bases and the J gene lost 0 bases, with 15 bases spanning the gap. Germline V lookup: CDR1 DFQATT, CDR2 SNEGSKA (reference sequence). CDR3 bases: TGCAGTGCTAGGGGACGCCCGCTCCCCTCCTACGAGCAGTACTTC. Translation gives CSARGRPLPSYEQYF.

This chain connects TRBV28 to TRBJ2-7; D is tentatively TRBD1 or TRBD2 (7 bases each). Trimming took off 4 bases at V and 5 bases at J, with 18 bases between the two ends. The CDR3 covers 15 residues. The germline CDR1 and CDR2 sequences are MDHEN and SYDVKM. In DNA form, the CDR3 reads TGTGCCAGCAGTTACGGGACAGCCGGGAGGAACGAGCAGTACTTC. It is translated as CASSYGTAGRNEQYF.